The 17 T cell receptor beta chains given below trace back to one sample, sequenced in a study of CXCR3 chemokines and chemotherapy response in bladder cancer. TCRdb re-called the PCR reads with MiXCR, one entry per CDR3 protein. The sample yields several thousand distinct CDR3 sequences, 23% seen once. This material was collected from a patient whose treatment included neoadjuvant chemotherapy. These receptors were taken from a human donor with bladder cancer that did not respond to neoadjuvant chemotherapy.

This clonotype has at least ten counts. This CDR3 reads CSAPLRIEQYF. In nucleotides, the CDR3 is TGCAGTGCACCCCTCCGAATCGAGCAGTACTTC. V and J are TRBV20-1 and TRBJ2-7; no reliable D call. The germline CDR1 and CDR2 sequences are DFQATT and SNEGSKA (reference sequence). The CDR3 is 11 amino acids. The V and J ends lost 6 bases and 6 bases respectively, with 12 bases between them.

The chain combines TRBV2 with TRBJ2-2; D is unclear. Trimming took 6 bases from V and 1 from J, leaving 15 bases between them. CDR3 length: 16 amino acids. Per germline, CDR1 SNHLY and CDR2 FYNNEI. CDR3 sequence: CASSGSRAVNTGELFF. Here the CDR3 DNA reads TGTGCCAGCAGCGGCTCCCGGGCGGTGAACACCGGGGAGCTGTTTTTT.

This clonotype is medium-sized. The chain couples TRBV6-2 or TRBV6-3 to TRBJ2-1; TRBD2 agrees at 7 bases. Germline-derived CDR1 and CDR2 are MNHEY and SVGEGT. With V trimmed by 8 bases and J by 3 bases, 13 bases remained unmatched. This CDR3 is 16 amino acids long. DNA for the CDR3: TGTGCCAGCGGGGGTTGGGGGGGGAAAAACTACAATGAGCAGTTCTTC. This encodes CASGGWGGKNYNEQFF.

The genes are TRBV6-2 or TRBV6-3 and TRBJ1-5; perhaps TRBD1 as D (6 bases). Germline CDR1 reads MNHEY; CDR2 reads SVGEGT. The CDR3 is made up of 19 amino acids. The germline V and J ends were trimmed by 10 bases and 1 base, with 29 bases remaining between them. The CDR3 reads CATRQTGSKGAGSNQPQHF. The CDR3 DNA is TGTGCCACCCGACAGACAGGCAGTAAGGGCGCGGGGAGCAATCAGCCCCAGCATTTT.

By share of the sample, this clonotype is medium-sized. The chain joins TRBV19 to TRBJ2-1; 14 nucleotides line up with TRBD2. The trim removed 4 bases at V and 10 bases at J, leaving 3 bases unmatched. This CDR3 is built from 14 residues. The V gene's germline CDR1 is LNHDA and CDR2 SQIVND (reference sequence). DNA of the CDR3: TGTGCCAGTAGTACGGGACTAGCGGGGGCGGAGCAGTTCTTC. Its protein is CASSTGLAGAEQFF.

By share, this clonotype counts as medium-sized. V gene TRBV6-5 combines with J gene TRBJ2-3; TRBD2 aligns across 10 bases. The CDR3 sequence is 15 residues long. With V trimmed by 6 bases and J by 1 base, 4 bases remained unmatched. Germline V gives CDR1 MNHEY, CDR2 SVGAGI. CDR3 nucleotide sequence: TGTGCCAGCAGCTCTGGGACTAGCGGCACAGATACGCAGTATTTT. It yields the protein CASSSGTSGTDTQYF.

This clonotype was counted many times. J is TRBJ2-4 and V is TRBV4-3; 7 bases match TRBD1. Germline CDR1 is LGHNA and CDR2 is YSLEER. The CDR3 totals 15 residues. V trimming: 3 bases; J trimming: 8 bases; junction bases outside the gene matches: 10. CDR3 residues: CASSQGSGTVDIQYF. CDR3 coding DNA: TGCGCCAGCAGCCAGGGCTCCGGGACAGTCGACATTCAGTACTTC.

This clonotype was seen at least ten times. This sequence joins TRBV18 and TRBJ1-1; a weak D match, TRBD1 (6 bases). The CDR3 spans 17 residues. Trimming removed 5 bases from V and 7 bases from J, with 26 bases in between. Germline values: CDR1 KGHSH, CDR2 LQKENI. The CDR3 is CASSSYVSNRGGGEAFF. CDR3 bases: TGTGCCAGCTCATCTTACGTGAGCAACCGGGGAGGGGGTGAAGCTTTCTTT.

Concerning this clonotype: A far larger clone differs by one base, so this is likely a read error. J is TRBJ2-3 and V is TRBV10-3, with D uncertain. The CDR3 sequence is 14 residues long. V dropped 5 bases and J dropped 4 bases, with 13 bases sitting between them. The germline V gene encodes CDR1 ENHRY and CDR2 SYGVKD. The CDR3: CAISQTRFADTQYF. In DNA form, the CDR3 reads TGTGCCATCAGTCAGACCCGGTTTGCAGATACGCAGTATTTT.

By frequency in the sample, this clonotype is medium-sized. V is TRBV5-6 and J is TRBJ2-1; no clear D gene. V lost 4 bases to trimming and J lost 4 bases, with 3 bases between them. The germline V gene has CDR1 SGHDT and CDR2 YYEEEE. The CDR3 totals 11 residues. The DNA for the CDR3 is TGTGCCAGCAGCACGTACAATGAGCAGTTCTTC. Translated: CASSTYNEQFF. Full variable domain (outside the CDR3, taken from reference TRBV5-6 and TRBJ2-1): DAGVTQSPTHLIKTRGQQVTLRCSPKSGHDTVSWYQQALGQGPQFIFQYYEEEERQRGNFPDRFSGHQFPNYSSELNVNALLLGDSALYLCASSTYNEQFFGPGTRLTVL.

This clonotype appeared many times. The chain couples TRBV4-3 to TRBJ2-2, with a tentative D call TRBD1 (6 bases). This CDR3 comprises 15 residues. CDR1 is LGHNA and CDR2 is YSLEER in the germline V gene. V dropped 4 bases and J dropped 0 bases, with 9 bases sitting between them. CDR3 DNA: TGCGCCAGCAGCCGGGGGCAGCCGAACACCGGGGAGCTGTTTTTT. Encoded protein: CASSRGQPNTGELFF.

The V and J genes are TRBV6-6 and TRBJ1-1, with D hard to call. The CDR3 totals 11 residues. Trimming stripped 5 bases from V and 6 bases from J, with 7 bases between. Germline V lookup: CDR1 MNHNY, CDR2 SVGAGI (reference sequence). The CDR3 DNA reads TGTGCCAGCAGTACTGGGTCTGAAGCTTTCTTT. Protein sequence: CASSTGSEAFF.

Points on this clonotype: This sequence is one base from a far larger clone and is likely a read error. V usage is TRBV5-4 and J usage is TRBJ1-4; perhaps TRBD1 as D (5 bases). Germline CDR1 reads SGHNT; CDR2 reads YYREEE (reference sequence). The CDR3 totals 14 residues. This CDR3 reads CVSTPGLSHEKLFF. CDR3 bases: TGTGTCAGCACCCCGGGACTTAGCCATGAAAAACTGTTTTTT.

The rearrangement links TRBV7-9 to TRBJ2-3, with 9 bases fitting TRBD1. This CDR3 spans 15 amino acids. The V segment lost 5 bases and the J segment 5 bases; nucleotides outside the gene matches: 8. The germline CDR1 and CDR2 sequences are SEHNR and FQNEAQ (reference sequence). CDR3 amino acids: CASSPGQGQEDTQYF. CDR3 DNA: TGTGCCAGCAGCCCGGGACAGGGTCAGGAAGATACGCAGTATTTT.

This clonotype was detected ten times or more. The chain has TRBV20-1 and TRBJ1-1, with D possibly TRBD1 on 5 matching bases. This CDR3 region has 13 residues. V lost 6 bases to trimming and J lost 0 bases, with 11 bases between them. The germline gives CDR1 DFQATT, CDR2 SNEGSKA (reference sequence). In DNA form, the CDR3 reads TGCAGTGCAGGAGGGACGTTGAACACTGAAGCTTTCTTT. Translated, it gives CSAGGTLNTEAFF.

This clonotype was observed a handful of times. V and J are TRBV7-2 and TRBJ2-3, with a possible D match to TRBD2 (6 bases). V was clipped by 5 bases and J by 3 bases, with 12 bases between them. The CDR3 consists of 14 residues. CDR1 is SGHTA and CDR2 is FQGNSA in the germline V gene. CDR3 residues: CASSPGAGTDTQYF. The CDR3 nucleotides are TGTGCCAGCAGCCCAGGTGCGGGGACAGATACGCAGTATTTT.

The table lists this clonotype with a few counts. This chain connects TRBV9 to TRBJ2-4; 7 bases fit TRBD2. The CDR3 consists of 15 residues. Germline V gene data show CDR1 as SGDLS and CDR2 as YYNGEE. Germline trimming cut 3 bases from V and 1 base from J; bases unmatched to any gene: 4. In nucleotides, the CDR3 is TGTGCCAGCAGCGGGGAGGGCGCGGCCAAAAACATTCAGTACTTC. Protein product: CASSGEGAAKNIQYF.